This TCR beta chain was observed in a study of T cell responses to AZD1222 COVID-19 vaccine. Measured with immunoSEQ multiplex PCR; TCRdb has only the in-frame clones, and not every one. The table records 100,000 to 150,000 clones, roughly 89% of them present only once. The CDR3 contains 14 residues. The V gene's germline CDR1 is LNHDA and CDR2 SQIVND (reference sequence). Trimming took off 3 bases at V and 0 bases at J, with 5 bases between the two ends. Findings of the study overall: Along spike, vaccine-associated CD4 TCRs were found throughout, with dominance at 160-218 and 743-854. A rise in Spike-specific TCR breadth and depth followed two AZD1222 doses. Most donors were white British and more were female, and clonal diversity was possibly underestimated.

Second-dose schedules of about 4 or about 12 weeks were combined. A remark on this clone: Antigen specificity is unknown.

The V and J genes are TRBV19 and TRBJ2-2; D not resolved. This receptor was obtained from an adult who received the AZD1222 COVID-19 vaccine. This material consisted of peripheral blood, taken 28 days after the second AZD1222 dose. As DNA, the CDR3 is TGTGCCAGTAGTATTGGAACGAACACCGGGGAGCTGTTTTTT. This gives the protein CASSIGTNTGELFF.